Below, 2 T cell receptor beta chains from the same sample are listed, as sequenced in a study of metastatic and nonmetastatic thyroid tumors. Each patient came to thyroid surgery without any prior treatment (of any kind). Via MiXCR, TCRdb re-called the PCR reads. The table has tens of thousands of clones, roughly 14% seen once; the top ten hold 15% to 18%. The material sequenced was blood. These receptors all stem from a male donor with papillary thyroid cancer or a benign thyroid nodule (not recorded which). Some clones in this sample may be carry-over from other donors' samples.

The CDR3 bases are TGCAGTGCTAGAGATCTCATAGGACTGGGTGGCTACACCTTC. Translating gives CSARDLIGLGGYTF. The chain links TRBV20-1 to TRBJ1-2; no definite D call. The CDR3 runs to 14 residues. Germline V lookup: CDR1 DFQATT, CDR2 SNEGSKA (reference sequence). Trimming took off 0 bases at V and 7 bases at J, with 15 bases between the two ends.

The gene calls are TRBV2 and TRBJ1-5; D is undetermined. Trimming removed 3 bases from V and 4 bases from J, with 13 bases in between. The CDR3 length is 15 residues. The germline V gene encodes CDR1 SNHLY and CDR2 FYNNEI. CDR3 sequence reads: CASSEWMGANQPQHF. The CDR3 DNA follows: TGTGCCAGCAGTGAGTGGATGGGTGCTAATCAGCCCCAGCATTTT.